This T cell receptor (beta chain) comes out of a study of cytomegalovirus exposure and HLA in healthy donors. 13 Jbeta primers and 60 Vbeta primers were used for the PCR. Some clones are missing from TCRdb's copy, which holds only in-frame ones; the method was immunoSEQ multiplex PCR. The sample has 200,000 or so clones, under 85% seen once. Worth noting for this clone: The antigen is not known.

Trimming shortened V by 0 bases and J by 10 bases, and 19 bases separated the two germline ends. CDR3 length: 17 residues. The V gene's germline CDR1 is MNHEY and CDR2 SMNVEV (reference sequence). Study results and limitations: Productive status was seen about 90% or about 30% of the time for most TCR beta V segments in an earlier analysis.

Sequencing was done on a sample of PBMCs. This clonotype originated in a man aged 45-65 years in good health and CMV-seronegative. The chain employs TRBV27 and TRBJ1-6; D might be TRBD1 (5 bases). This CDR3 reads CASSLSPLAQGRSPLHF. Written as DNA, the CDR3 is TGTGCCAGCAGTTTATCCCCTTTGGCTCAGGGAAGATCACCCCTCCACTTT.